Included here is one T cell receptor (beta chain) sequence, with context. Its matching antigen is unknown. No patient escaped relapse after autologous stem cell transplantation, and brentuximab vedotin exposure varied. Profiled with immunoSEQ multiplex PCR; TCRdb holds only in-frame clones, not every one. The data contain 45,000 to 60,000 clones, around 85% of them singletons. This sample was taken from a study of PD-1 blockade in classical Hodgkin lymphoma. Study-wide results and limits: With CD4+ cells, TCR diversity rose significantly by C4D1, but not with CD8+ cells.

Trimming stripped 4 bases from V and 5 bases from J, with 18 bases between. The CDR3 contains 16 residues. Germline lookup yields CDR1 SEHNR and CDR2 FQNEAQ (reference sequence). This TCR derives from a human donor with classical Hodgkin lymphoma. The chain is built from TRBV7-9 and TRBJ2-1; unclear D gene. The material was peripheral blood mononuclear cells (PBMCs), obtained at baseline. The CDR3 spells CASSSLITIPHNEQFF. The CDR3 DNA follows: TGTGCCAGCAGCTCTTTAATAACCATCCCCCACAATGAGCAGTTCTTC.